This passage covers 27 T cell receptor beta chains from one sample sequenced in a study of cytomegalovirus exposure and HLA in healthy donors. In the PCR, 60 Vbeta and 13 Jbeta primers were used. The data were produced by immunoSEQ multiplex PCR, yet TCRdb's version contains in-frame clones alone and is incomplete. The sample records under 250,000 clones, around 84% being singletons. The source material was PBMCs. All receptors come from a girl aged 2-9 years in good health and CMV-seronegative.

This rearrangement joins TRBV18 to TRBJ1-6; D not resolved. V was cut by 5 bases and J by 10 bases, with 15 bases left in between. Germline V lookup: CDR1 KGHSH, CDR2 LQKENI. This CDR3 is 14 amino acids long. The CDR3 loop is CASSEFRSESPLHF. Here the CDR3 DNA reads TGTGCCAGCTCAGAGTTTAGGTCGGAGTCACCCCTCCACTTT.

The J gene is TRBJ2-7, the V gene TRBV6-5; 10 bases are shared with TRBD2. With 0 bases clipped from V and 6 bases from J, the junction kept 5 bases outside the gene matches. The CDR3 loop spans 15 amino acids. The germline V gene has CDR1 MNHEY and CDR2 SVGAGI. For the CDR3, the DNA is TGTGCCAGCAGTTACTCATCAGCGGGGGGGCGCGAGCAGTACTTC. Translating it yields CASSYSSAGGREQYF.

This clone was observed a handful of times. V and J are TRBV6-5 and TRBJ1-3; 9 nucleotides agree with TRBD1. The CDR3 consists of 14 residues. With 5 bases clipped from V and 3 bases from J, the junction kept 2 bases outside the gene matches. Germline loops: CDR1 MNHEY, CDR2 SVGAGI. CDR3 protein: CASSTGQGGNTIYF. The CDR3 DNA reads as TGTGCCAGCAGTACGGGACAGGGTGGAAACACCATATATTTT.

This sequence joins TRBV6-6 and TRBJ2-7, with 11 bases that match TRBD2. The CDR3 has 14 residues. V lost 7 bases and J lost 6; bases outside the gene matches: 8. Germline V gives CDR1 MNHNY, CDR2 SVGAGI (reference sequence). The CDR3 here is CASTLAGGWGEQYF. The DNA for the CDR3 is TGTGCCAGCACCCTAGCGGGGGGCTGGGGCGAGCAGTACTTC.

This clone was recorded only once. This CDR3 is also generated by other DNA sequences in the sample. This rearrangement joins TRBV10-3 to TRBJ1-5, with TRBD1 identical over 7 bases. Unmatched junction bases numbered 1, after V lost 6 bases and J lost 2 bases. Germline-derived CDR1 and CDR2 are ENHRY and SYGVKD. The CDR3 is made up of 13 amino acids. CDR3 residues: CAISGTGNQPQHF. CDR3 nucleotide sequence: TGTGCCATCAGCGGGACAGGCAATCAGCCCCAGCATTTT.

The chain combines TRBV28 with TRBJ1-3, with 8 nucleotides matching TRBD1. The CDR3 is 15 residues long. Per the germline V gene, CDR1 is MDHEN and CDR2 is SYDVKM. V dropped 6 bases and J dropped 4; count of bases not matched to a gene: 8. CDR3 nucleotides: TGTGCCAGCAGGGACAGGGTTCGCGGCGGAAACACCATATATTTT. It specifies CASRDRVRGGNTIYF.

This rearrangement joins TRBV7-9 to TRBJ2-6; maybe TRBD2 (5 bases). This CDR3 contains 19 residues. Trimming removed 0 bases from V and 4 bases from J, with 19 bases in between. Germline values: CDR1 SEHNR, CDR2 FQNEAQ (reference sequence). CDR3 DNA sequence: TGTGCCAGCAGCTTAGCATCCTGGCAGGCCTCGGGAGGGGCCAACGTCCTGACTTTC. Translated: CASSLASWQASGGANVLTF.

The rearrangement uses TRBV7-2 and TRBJ2-7; tentatively, D is TRBD2 (7 bases). Trimming removed 4 bases at V and 1 base at J, with 14 bases between. CDR3 length: 15 amino acids. Germline CDR1 reads SGHTA; CDR2 reads FQGNSA. CDR3 protein: CASSWRGGGSYEQYF. The DNA for the CDR3 is TGTGCCAGCAGCTGGAGGGGAGGGGGTTCCTACGAGCAGTACTTC. Based on the CDR3 plus reference TRBV7-2 and TRBJ2-7, the full variable domain is GAGVSQSPSNKVTEKGKDVELRCDPISGHTALYWYRQSLGQGLEFLIYFQGNSAPDKSGLPSDRFSAERTGGSVSTLTIQRTQQEDSAVYLCASSWRGGGSYEQYFGPGTRLTVT.

The rearrangement joins TRBV30 to TRBJ2-1; perhaps TRBD2 as D (6 bases). Germline V lookup: CDR1 GTSNPN, CDR2 SVGIG (reference sequence). The CDR3 is 15 amino acids. The V gene lost 1 base and the J gene lost 8 bases, with 18 bases spanning the gap. The CDR3 coding sequence is TGTGCCTGGAGTGGGTTTCGGCGAGGAGGGGATGAGCAGTTCTTC. As protein: CAWSGFRRGGDEQFF.

The chain combines TRBV27 with TRBJ2-3, with 8 bases fitting TRBD2. The CDR3 extends over 16 amino acids. V shed 1 base, J shed 0 bases, and the junction held 3 bases outside the gene matches. Germline V gene lookup returns CDR1 MNHEY and CDR2 SMNVEV (reference sequence). CDR3 region: CASSLFSGGSTDTQYF. As DNA, the CDR3 is TGTGCCAGCAGTTTATTCAGCGGGGGAAGCACAGATACGCAGTATTTT.

The CDR3 sequence: CAWRTGKGYTF. CDR3 in DNA: TGTGCCTGGAGGACAGGGAAAGGCTACACCTTC. J is TRBJ1-2 and V is TRBV30; 7 nucleotides agree with TRBD1. Trimming took 3 bases from V and 8 from J; bases not matched to a gene: 3. The CDR3 length is 11 residues. Germline values: CDR1 GTSNPN, CDR2 SVGIG (reference sequence).

This rearrangement joins TRBV7-2 to TRBJ1-4, with TRBD1 as a possible D gene (6 bases). The germline V gene has CDR1 SGHTA and CDR2 FQGNSA. Between the trimmed V and J ends, which lost 6 bases and 8 bases, there was a span of 13 bases. This CDR3 has 13 amino acids. Here the CDR3 reads CASRPTRGEKLFF. The CDR3 DNA reads TGTGCCAGCAGGCCTACGAGGGGGGAAAAACTGTTTTTT.

The chain is built from TRBV20-1 and TRBJ1-1, with D unresolved. The CDR3 is made up of 11 amino acids. CDR1 DFQATT and CDR2 SNEGSKA come from the germline V gene (reference sequence). V lost 6 bases and J 2 bases, leaving 7 bases between the germline ends. This CDR3 reads CSAGVNTEAFF. The CDR3 DNA reads TGCAGTGCGGGAGTAAACACTGAAGCTTTCTTT.

The CDR3 here is CASSPLGQKPSTDTQYF. The CDR3 nucleotides are TGTGCCAGCAGTCCCCTGGGACAGAAACCTAGCACAGATACGCAGTATTTT. The V and J genes are TRBV27 and TRBJ2-3; 7 nucleotides agree with TRBD1. Germline V lookup: CDR1 MNHEY, CDR2 SMNVEV (reference sequence). The length of the CDR3 is 17 residues. Trimming at V came to 5 bases and at J to 0 bases, leaving 11 bases not matched to a gene.

The rearrangement uses TRBV30 and TRBJ2-4, with 15 bases fitting TRBD2. V was clipped by 2 bases and J by 8 bases; unmatched bases: 13. Per the germline V gene, CDR1 is GTSNPN and CDR2 is SVGIG (reference sequence). The CDR3 has 18 residues. The CDR3 spells CAWSRSRTSGRATDIQYF. DNA for the CDR3: TGTGCCTGGAGTCGGTCCCGGACTAGCGGGAGGGCGACGGACATTCAGTACTTC.

The chain carries TRBV5-1 and TRBJ2-1; TRBD2 is a possible D gene (6 bases). V was trimmed by 7 bases and J by 3 bases, leaving 17 bases between them. CDR1 is SGHRS, CDR2 YFSETQ, per germline. CDR3 length equals 15 residues. The DNA of the CDR3 is TGCGCCAGCTACGACGGGGGACCCTTCTACAATGAGCAGTTCTTC. Translating gives CASYDGGPFYNEQFF.

This clone was picked up one time. The V call is TRBV2, the J call TRBJ1-6, with 7 positions matching TRBD1. The CDR3 has 14 residues. J lost 10 bases, V lost 8 bases, and 11 bases had no gene match. Germline lookup yields CDR1 SNHLY and CDR2 FYNNEI. The CDR3 DNA is TGTGCCAGCGAAAGACAGGGAGGCGAGTCACCCCTCCACTTT. Translation: CASERQGGESPLHF.

The genes are TRBV15 and TRBJ2-7; TRBD2 might be the D (5 bases). With 0 bases removed from V and 1 base from J, the gap between germline ends came to 10 bases. The CDR3 contains 15 residues. The V gene's germline CDR1 is LNHNV and CDR2 YYDKDF (reference sequence). The CDR3 DNA reads as TGTGCCACCAGCAGAGAGGCTAGCCAGTCCTACGAGCAGTACTTC. Translation gives CATSREASQSYEQYF.

The chain combines TRBV5-1 with TRBJ2-2; 13 nucleotides align to TRBD2. J lost 4 bases, V lost 2 bases, and 2 bases had no gene match. Germline assignment: CDR1 SGHRS and CDR2 YFSETQ. There are 16 residues in the CDR3. The chain's CDR3 is CASSLGLAGATGELFF. CDR3 in DNA: TGCGCCAGCAGCTTAGGACTAGCGGGAGCCACCGGGGAGCTGTTTTTT.

The rearrangement joins TRBV7-2 to TRBJ2-1, with TRBD2 identical over 13 bases. Germline assignment: CDR1 SGHTA and CDR2 FQGNSA. This CDR3 is built from 17 residues. V gave up 5 bases and J gave up 4 bases; unmatched junction bases: 8. The CDR3 coding sequence is TGTGCCAGCAGCACAACTAGCGGGGGGGAATTATACAATGAGCAGTTCTTC. It is translated as CASSTTSGGELYNEQFF.

The V and J genes are TRBV20-1 and TRBJ1-1; 8 nucleotides line up with TRBD1. Germline CDR1 is DFQATT and CDR2 is SNEGSKA (reference sequence). Germline trimming cut 4 bases from V and 8 bases from J; bases unmatched to any gene: 0. The CDR3 is 10 residues long. CDR3 nucleotides: TGCAGTGCTACAGGGGGCGAAGCTTTCTTT. It yields the protein CSATGGEAFF.

The genes are TRBV7-3 and TRBJ2-1; TRBD2 might be the D (6 bases). Germline CDR1 is SGHTA and CDR2 is FQGTGA. Trimming removed 10 bases at V and 2 bases at J, with 9 bases between. This CDR3 has 12 residues. The DNA of the CDR3 is TGTGCCACCGGGAGCACCTACAATGAGCAGTTCTTC. This sequence encodes CATGSTYNEQFF.

The rearrangement links TRBV7-2 to TRBJ2-3; D unclear. The V gene's germline CDR1 is SGHTA and CDR2 FQGNSA. V was clipped by 4 bases and J by 2 bases, with 10 bases between them. The CDR3 covers 14 residues. CDR3 amino acids: CASSSRLHTDTQYF. CDR3 bases: TGTGCCAGCAGCTCTCGACTTCACACAGATACGCAGTATTTT.

The chain joins TRBV2 to TRBJ2-3, with a weak D call TRBD2 (5 bases). The CDR3 is 12 amino acids. Trimming removed 8 bases at V and 7 bases at J, with 13 bases between. Germline CDR1 is SNHLY and CDR2 is FYNNEI. CDR3 in DNA: TGTGCCAGCGACCCGCCCGGGAATACGCAGTATTTT. Translating it yields CASDPPGNTQYF.

The V gene is TRBV7-9, the J gene TRBJ1-2, with TRBD1 matching 9 bases. Germline CDR1 and CDR2: SEHNR and FQNEAQ (reference sequence). With 3 bases clipped from V and 6 bases from J, the junction kept 5 bases outside the gene matches. The CDR3 totals 14 residues. The CDR3 bases are TGTGCCAGCAGCTTCGGACAGGGGAGCAATGGCTACACCTTC. Its protein product is CASSFGQGSNGYTF.

This clone showed up just a few times. The V gene is TRBV15, the J gene TRBJ2-2; no clear D gene. The germline gives CDR1 LNHNV, CDR2 YYDKDF (reference sequence). The length of the CDR3 is 13 residues. The V end was cut by 1 base, the J end by 8 bases, with 8 bases between. The CDR3 loop reads CATSRGYGGELFF. Here the CDR3 DNA reads TGTGCCACCAGCAGAGGGTACGGTGGGGAGCTGTTTTTT.

The rearrangement uses TRBV7-8 and TRBJ2-1, with TRBD2 identical over 7 bases. The CDR3 is made up of 15 amino acids. CDR1 is SGHVS and CDR2 is FQNEAQ in the germline V gene. Germline trimming cut 1 base from V and 7 bases from J; bases unmatched to any gene: 7. The CDR3 region has the DNA TGTGCCAGCAGCTTAGTAGCGGGTCTACCAAATGAGCAGTTCTTC. Protein product: CASSLVAGLPNEQFF.